The 12 T cell receptor beta chains in this list originate from one sample, sequenced in a study of T cells in Graves' hyperthyroidism and ophthalmopathy. From RNA transcripts, TCR beta CDR3 regions were amplified. When the TCR CDR3 underwent first-round RT-PCR, the HTBI primer set was used. Via MiXCR, TCRdb re-called the multiplex PCR reads, giving one row per CDR3 protein. The table includes hundreds of thousands of distinct CDR3 sequences, approximately 14% detected once. Sample: blood. Receptors were obtained from a woman aged 18-29 years with Graves' hyperthyroidism.

CDR3 sequence: CASSLSGKYEQYF. As DNA, the CDR3 is TGTGCCAGCTCACTTAGCGGGAAGTACGAGCAGTACTTC. The chain is built from TRBV18 and TRBJ2-7; TRBD2 matches at 8 bases. The J segment lost 4 bases and the V segment lost 4 bases, leaving 3 bases of the junction unmatched. The CDR3 loop spans 13 amino acids. In germline, CDR1 is KGHSH, CDR2 LQKENI.

This clonotype was observed at least ten times. The chain joins TRBV18 to TRBJ2-1; D may be TRBD1 or TRBD2 (5 bases each). Germline V gene lookup returns CDR1 KGHSH and CDR2 LQKENI. V was shortened by 0 bases and J by 4 bases, with 10 bases between the two germline ends. The CDR3 runs to 15 residues. The CDR3 reads CASSPPGTEYNEQFF. CDR3 DNA: TGTGCCAGCTCACCACCCGGGACGGAGTACAATGAGCAGTTCTTC.

The sample holds many counts of this clonotype. This chain links TRBV5-1 with TRBJ2-7; 9 bases agree with TRBD2. CDR3 size: 16 residues. Trimming cost V 0 bases and J 2 bases; bases outside gene matches: 6. Germline V gene lookup returns CDR1 SGHRS and CDR2 YFSETQ. The CDR3 nucleotides are TGCGCCAGCAGCTTGGGGGCTGCGGGAGGGACCTACGAGCAGTACTTC. This encodes CASSLGAAGGTYEQYF.

A note on this clonotype: A read error may explain this, as a much larger clone is one base away. This chain connects TRBV13 to TRBJ2-1; 9 bases match TRBD2. Germline CDR1 and CDR2: PRHDT and FYEKMQ (reference sequence). CDR3 length: 15 residues. CDR3 protein: CASSSRRGGLNVQFF. CDR3 DNA sequence: TGTGCCAGCAGCTCCCGGCGGGGGGGCCTAAATGTGCAGTTCTTC. Supplemented by reference TRBV13 and TRBJ2-1, the full variable domain reads AAGVIQSPRHLIKEKRETATLKCYPIPRHDTVYWYQQGPGQDPQFLISFYEKMQSDKGSIPDRFSAQQFSDYHSELNMSSLELGDSALYFCASSSRRGGLNVQFFGPGTRLTVL.

This clonotype showed up many times. The chain links TRBV7-8 to TRBJ2-3; 8 bases agree with TRBD2. With 1 base clipped from V and 1 base from J, the junction kept 4 bases outside the gene matches. Per germline, CDR1 SGHVS and CDR2 FQNEAQ. The length of the CDR3 is 16 residues. The CDR3 nucleotides read TGTGCCAGCAGCTTAGTCGGTAGCGGGGGCACAGATACGCAGTATTTT. Protein: CASSLVGSGGTDTQYF. Full variable domain (outside the CDR3, taken from reference TRBV7-8 and TRBJ2-3): GAGVSQSPRYKVAKRGQDVALRCDPISGHVSLFWYQQALGQGPEFLTYFQNEAQLDKSGLPSDRFFAERPEGSVSTLKIQRTQQEDSAVYLCASSLVGSGGTDTQYFGPGTRLTVL.

This clonotype appeared many times. The chain couples TRBV3-1 to TRBJ2-3, with a weak D call TRBD1 (5 bases). In germline, CDR1 is LGHDT, CDR2 YNNKEL (reference sequence). V gave up 5 bases and J gave up 0 bases, with 12 bases separating them. The CDR3 consists of 15 residues. The CDR3 here is CASSYGHLSTDTQYF. The CDR3 nucleotides read TGTGCCAGCAGCTACGGACATCTTAGCACAGATACGCAGTATTTT.

Only a few counts were recorded for this clonotype. The junction differs from germline at one of its ends, possibly a read error. The genes are TRBV6-5 and TRBJ2-4; the D is unclear. CDR1 and CDR2 (germline): MNHEY, SVGAGI. This CDR3 contains 14 residues. CDR3 coding DNA: TGTGCCAGCAGTGACTCGCCTGGAATAGGCATTCAGTACTTC. Protein sequence: CASSDSPGIGIQYF.

This clonotype has ten or more counts. The chain links TRBV3-1 to TRBJ1-2; D may be TRBD1 (5 bases). V was clipped by 2 bases and J by 8 bases, with 18 bases between them. This CDR3 is built from 15 residues. The germline CDR1 and CDR2 sequences are LGHDT and YNNKEL (reference sequence). The CDR3 coding sequence is TGTGCCAGCAGCCAATCTGCCGGACAAAGCGAGGGCTACACCTTC. This sequence encodes CASSQSAGQSEGYTF.

This clonotype was seen at least ten times. The chain carries TRBV11-2 and TRBJ2-7; TRBD2 aligns across 8 bases. The V gene's germline CDR1 is SGHAT and CDR2 FQNNGV. This CDR3 contains 15 residues. J lost 6 bases, V lost 3 bases, and 10 bases had no gene match. CDR3 nucleotide sequence: TGTGCCAGCAGCTTGAACTCAGCGGGAGCTATCGAGCAGTACTTC. Protein: CASSLNSAGAIEQYF.

This clonotype was picked up many times. The J gene is TRBJ1-2, the V gene TRBV6-1, with TRBD1 as a possible D gene (6 bases). This CDR3 comprises 13 residues. CDR1 MNHNS and CDR2 SASEGT come from the germline V gene. Trimming took off 6 bases at V and 2 bases at J, with 10 bases between the two ends. The CDR3: CASRSGGNYGYTF. The DNA of the CDR3 is TGTGCCAGCAGGAGCGGGGGCAACTATGGCTACACCTTC.

This clonotype was observed at least ten times. The rearrangement links TRBV6-1 to TRBJ2-7; 8 bases line up with TRBD1. CDR1 is MNHNS and CDR2 is SASEGT in the germline V gene. This CDR3 contains 15 residues. V was pared by 3 bases and J by 5 bases, with 9 bases of the junction left unmatched. CDR3 protein: CASSERTGSNHEQYF. As DNA, the CDR3 is TGTGCCAGCAGTGAGAGGACAGGGTCCAACCACGAGCAGTACTTC.

Many counts were recorded for this clonotype. The chain has TRBV24-1 and TRBJ2-7, with TRBD1 as a possible D gene (5 bases). This CDR3 has 15 amino acids. CDR1 is KGHDR, CDR2 SFDVKD, per germline. V was pared by 2 bases and J by 0 bases, with 10 bases between. CDR3 nucleotides: TGTGCCACCAGTGATTCTCGACAGAACTCCTACGAGCAGTACTTC. Protein product: CATSDSRQNSYEQYF.